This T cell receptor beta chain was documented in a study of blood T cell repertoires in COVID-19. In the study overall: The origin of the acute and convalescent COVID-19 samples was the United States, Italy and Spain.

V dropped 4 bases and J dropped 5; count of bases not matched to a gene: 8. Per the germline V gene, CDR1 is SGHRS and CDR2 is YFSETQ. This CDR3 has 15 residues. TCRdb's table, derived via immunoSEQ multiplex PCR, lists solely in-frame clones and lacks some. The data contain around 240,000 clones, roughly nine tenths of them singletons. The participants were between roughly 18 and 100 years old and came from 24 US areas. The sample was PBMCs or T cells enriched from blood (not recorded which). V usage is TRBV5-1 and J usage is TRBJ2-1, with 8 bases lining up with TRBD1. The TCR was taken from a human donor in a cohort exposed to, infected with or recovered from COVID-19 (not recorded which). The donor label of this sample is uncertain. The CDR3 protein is CASSLGTGPHNEQFF. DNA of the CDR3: TGCGCCAGCAGCCTCGGGACAGGTCCCCACAATGAGCAGTTCTTC.